These 27 T cell receptor beta chains share one sample of origin, sequenced in a study of control samples from healthy donors and cancer patients. Data came from immunoSEQ multiplex PCR; TCRdb stores just in-frame clones and leaves some out. The profile covers about 110,000 clones, with around 88% appearing a single time and approximately 18% taken by the ten largest. Sequenced material: blood. The source is a woman aged 45-65 years in good health.

This chain links TRBV19 with TRBJ1-5; the D is unclear. CDR1 is LNHDA, CDR2 SQIVND, per germline (reference sequence). Trimming shortened V by 3 bases and J by 3 bases, and 12 bases separated the two germline ends. The CDR3 runs 15 residues. DNA of the CDR3: TGTGCCAGTAGTATCGCCAGCGGGTCCAATCAGCCCCAGCATTTT. Its protein product is CASSIASGSNQPQHF.

J is TRBJ1-4 and V is TRBV6-5; 8 bases agree with TRBD1. Germline trimming cut 6 bases from V and 7 bases from J; bases unmatched to any gene: 10. The CDR3 contains 15 residues. Germline-derived CDR1 and CDR2 are MNHEY and SVGAGI. CDR3 sequence (DNA): TGTGCCAGCAGCCCCCCAGGGGGCGCGGGTGAAAAACTGTTTTTT. Protein product: CASSPPGGAGEKLFF.

V gene TRBV18 combines with J gene TRBJ1-3; tentative D call: TRBD1 (5 bases). Trimming removed 0 bases at V and 0 bases at J, with 9 bases between. The germline CDR1 and CDR2 sequences are KGHSH and LQKENI. This CDR3 contains 16 residues. The DNA for the CDR3 is TGTGCCAGCTCACCACCTCAGGGACGCTCTGGAAACACCATATATTTT. It is translated as CASSPPQGRSGNTIYF. Full variable domain (remainder filled in from reference TRBV18 and TRBJ1-3): NAGVMQNPRHLVRRRGQEARLRCSPMKGHSHVYWYRQLPEEGLKFMVYLQKENIIDESGMPKERFSAEFPKEGPSILRIQQVVRGDSAAYFCASSPPQGRSGNTIYFGEGSWLTVV.

This chain links TRBV7-8 with TRBJ2-5; the match to TRBD2 covers 10 bases. The ends lost 1 base at V and 5 bases at J; junction bases unmatched: 4. CDR1 and CDR2 (germline): SGHVS, FQNEAQ. This CDR3 contains 15 residues. CDR3 DNA: TGTGCCAGCAGCTTAGGAGCGGGGGGGCGGGAGACCCAGTACTTC. Translating gives CASSLGAGGRETQYF.

This clone has just a few counts. The chain uses TRBV10-1 and TRBJ2-2; D is unclear. Germline V gene sequence: CDR1 WNHNN, CDR2 SYGVQD (reference sequence). The CDR3 has 12 residues. The V gene lost 6 bases and the J gene lost 2 bases, with 4 bases spanning the gap. The CDR3 region has the DNA TGCGCCAGCAGCTACAACACCGGGGAGCTGTTTTTT. Its translation: CASSYNTGELFF.

The V gene is TRBV20-1, the J gene TRBJ1-1; no clear D. The CDR3 has 8 amino acids. V was cut by 7 bases and J by 6 bases, with 3 bases left in between. From germline, CDR1 is DFQATT and CDR2 SNEGSKA (reference sequence). The CDR3 bases are TGCAGTGTATCTGAAGCTTTCTTT. As protein: CSVSEAFF.

The V call is TRBV19, the J call TRBJ2-5; 8 nucleotides agree with TRBD2. From germline, CDR1 is LNHDA and CDR2 SQIVND (reference sequence). The CDR3 has 17 amino acids. The trim removed 2 bases at V and 5 bases at J, leaving 13 bases unmatched. This CDR3 reads CASSIYGSGASRETQYF. The CDR3 nucleotides are TGTGCCAGTAGTATATATGGTAGCGGGGCCTCGCGGGAGACCCAGTACTTC. Complete variable domain (other parts from reference TRBV19 and TRBJ2-5): DGGITQSPKYLFRKEGQNVTLSCEQNLNHDAMYWYRQDPGQGLRLIYYSQIVNDFQKGDIAEGYSVSREKKESFPLTVTSAQKNPTAFYLCASSIYGSGASRETQYFGPGTRLLVL.

The sample holds one count of this clone. The chain is built from TRBV12-3 or TRBV12-4 and TRBJ2-7; D not certain. The CDR3 contains 13 residues. V was clipped by 5 bases and J by 4 bases, with 12 bases between them. The CDR3 loop is CASSKGAFYEQYV. The CDR3 DNA is TGTGCCAGCAGTAAAGGCGCCTTTTACGAGCAGTACGTC.

The chain joins TRBV4-1 to TRBJ2-1; TRBD2 matches at 12 bases. The V segment lost 0 bases and the J segment 3 bases; nucleotides outside the gene matches: 6. The CDR3 runs 18 residues. CDR1 is MGHRA and CDR2 is YSYEKL in the germline V gene. CDR3: CASSQETSGRGDYNEQFF. CDR3 DNA sequence: TGCGCCAGCAGCCAAGAGACTAGCGGGAGAGGAGACTACAATGAGCAGTTCTTC.

The chain combines TRBV6-5 with TRBJ1-2; D perhaps matches TRBD1 (5 bases). Trimming shortened V by 2 bases and J by 7 bases, and 14 bases separated the two germline ends. This CDR3 comprises 14 residues. The V gene's germline CDR1 is MNHEY and CDR2 SVGAGI. CDR3 DNA sequence: TGTGCCAGCAGTTACAATCAGGGTATCCGTGGCTACACCTTC. Its translation: CASSYNQGIRGYTF.

The V and J genes are TRBV18 and TRBJ2-7; D gene unclear. Trimming removed 6 bases from V and 2 bases from J, with 14 bases in between. This CDR3 is 14 amino acids long. Germline CDR1 is KGHSH and CDR2 is LQKENI. Here the CDR3 reads CASSLVPDTYEQYF. Written as DNA, the CDR3 is TGTGCCAGCTCCCTCGTCCCGGATACCTACGAGCAGTACTTC.

The chain carries TRBV27 and TRBJ1-2; the match to TRBD1 covers 11 bases. The CDR3 runs 13 residues. Per germline, CDR1 MNHEY and CDR2 SMNVEV (reference sequence). The ends lost 9 bases at V and 8 bases at J; junction bases unmatched: 8. CDR3 region: CASYRGTGGGYTF. CDR3 bases: TGTGCCAGTTACCGAGGGACAGGGGGGGGCTACACCTTC.

The chain is built from TRBV18 and TRBJ2-7, with D perhaps matching TRBD1 (6 bases). Germline values: CDR1 KGHSH, CDR2 LQKENI. The CDR3 contains 12 residues. V was pared by 5 bases and J by 6 bases, with 11 bases between. The CDR3 coding sequence is TGTGCCAGCTCAAAACAGGGTGGCGAGCAGTACTTC. Translated: CASSKQGGEQYF.

The chain uses TRBV9 and TRBJ2-2; 7 bases fit TRBD1. The germline V gene has CDR1 SGDLS and CDR2 YYNGEE. V was clipped by 7 bases and J by 3 bases; unmatched bases: 6. CDR3 size: 14 residues. CDR3 sequence reads: CASGDQGDTGELFF. The CDR3 nucleotides read TGTGCCAGCGGGGATCAGGGGGACACCGGGGAGCTGTTTTTT.

The DNA of the CDR3 is TGCGCCAGCAGCCATCAGAGCTCTGGGGCCAACGTCCTGACTTTC. Its protein is CASSHQSSGANVLTF. The V gene is TRBV4-1, the J gene TRBJ2-6; D not certain. Germline values: CDR1 MGHRA, CDR2 YSYEKL. Trimming took 3 bases from V and 0 from J, leaving 6 bases between them. This CDR3 region has 15 residues.

The V gene is TRBV30, the J gene TRBJ2-1, with 9 bases matching TRBD2. V shed 7 bases and J 7 bases; nucleotides not matched to a gene: 8. Per the germline V gene, CDR1 is GTSNPN and CDR2 is SVGIG (reference sequence). The CDR3 is 13 amino acids. CDR3 protein: CASTREGRNEQFF. The CDR3 bases are TGTGCCTCGACGCGGGAGGGCCGAAATGAGCAGTTCTTC.

J is TRBJ1-3 and V is TRBV28; 10 bases agree with TRBD1. Looked up from germline, CDR1 is MDHEN and CDR2 is SYDVKM. This CDR3 contains 18 residues. The junction had 11 bases not matched to a gene; V was cut back by 5 bases and J by 1 base. CDR3 nucleotide sequence: TGTGCCAGCAGTCTTCGGACAGGGGGTGGTTGGTCTGGAAACACCATATATTTT. Amino acid sequence: CASSLRTGGGWSGNTIYF.

This chain uses TRBV6-2 or TRBV6-3 with TRBJ1-5, with 10 bases that match TRBD1. CDR3 length: 16 amino acids. Germline lookup yields CDR1 MNHEY and CDR2 SVGEGT. V lost 5 bases and J lost 3; bases outside the gene matches: 7. CDR3 amino acids: CASSHRDRGPNQPQHF. The CDR3 DNA reads as TGTGCCAGCAGTCACAGGGACAGGGGCCCCAATCAGCCCCAGCATTTT.

The chain is built from TRBV4-3 and TRBJ2-4, with a possible D match to TRBD1 (5 bases). V was clipped by 4 bases and J by 2 bases, with 12 bases between them. The CDR3 runs to 15 residues. Per germline, CDR1 LGHNA and CDR2 YSLEER. The CDR3 region has the DNA TGCGCCAGCAGCCTTACGCCAGGGCCCAAAAACATTCAGTACTTC. Protein: CASSLTPGPKNIQYF.

The rearrangement joins TRBV19 to TRBJ1-2; 9 bases match TRBD1. The ends lost 2 bases at V and 5 bases at J; junction bases unmatched: 3. The CDR3 sequence is 14 residues long. Looked up from germline, CDR1 is LNHDA and CDR2 is SQIVND (reference sequence). The CDR3 is CASSIHRGLYGYTF. CDR3 DNA: TGTGCCAGTAGTATACACAGGGGGCTATATGGCTACACCTTC.

The gene calls are TRBV9 and TRBJ2-7, with TRBD2 matching over 10 bases. Per the germline V gene, CDR1 is SGDLS and CDR2 is YYNGEE. This CDR3 spans 14 amino acids. V lost 2 bases to trimming and J lost 7 bases; unmatched junction nucleotides: 6. The CDR3: CASSVGAGGLEQYF. In nucleotides, the CDR3 is TGTGCCAGCAGCGTCGGAGCGGGGGGGCTGGAGCAGTACTTC.

J is TRBJ2-1 and V is TRBV11-2; 7 positions match TRBD2. Germline assignment: CDR1 SGHAT and CDR2 FQNNGV. CDR3 size: 17 residues. Trimming took 0 bases from V and 9 from J; bases not matched to a gene: 14. The CDR3 loop is CASSLDQGGRPYGEQFF. CDR3 in DNA: TGTGCCAGCAGCTTAGATCAGGGCGGGAGACCCTATGGTGAGCAGTTCTTC.

This rearrangement joins TRBV28 to TRBJ2-2; D gene unclear. V gave up 6 bases and J gave up 7 bases, with 6 bases separating them. This CDR3 is 11 amino acids long. Germline V gene sequence: CDR1 MDHEN, CDR2 SYDVKM. CDR3 coding DNA: TGTGCCAGCAGGTCGTTCGGGGAGCTGTTTTTT. Translating it yields CASRSFGELFF.

V usage is TRBV27 and J usage is TRBJ2-2; no reliable D call. The CDR3 is 11 amino acids. Trimming removed 9 bases from V and 7 bases from J, with 9 bases in between. Germline V gene data show CDR1 as MNHEY and CDR2 as SMNVEV (reference sequence). CDR3 nucleotides: TGTGCCAGTTACTCAGGCGGGGAGCTGTTTTTT. The encoded protein is CASYSGGELFF.

The chain recombines TRBV2 with TRBJ1-1, with D unresolved. There are 16 residues in the CDR3. Per the germline V gene, CDR1 is SNHLY and CDR2 is FYNNEI. V was cut by 6 bases and J by 7 bases, with 24 bases left in between. The CDR3 DNA follows: TGTGCCAGCAGAGCCCGCCGCCCTGACAAGTGGGGTGAAGCTTTCTTT. This sequence encodes CASRARRPDKWGEAFF.

The J gene is TRBJ2-2, the V gene TRBV19; the D is unclear. The V and J ends lost 5 bases and 4 bases respectively, with 17 bases between them. Germline V gene lookup returns CDR1 LNHDA and CDR2 SQIVND (reference sequence). The CDR3 spans 16 residues. CDR3 in amino acids: CASSEPGRGLTGELFF. CDR3 bases: TGTGCCAGTAGTGAACCCGGCCGTGGTCTCACCGGGGAGCTGTTTTTT.

The sample holds one count of this clone. The CDR3 sequence is CASSVAYLAGGSTGELFF. The CDR3 DNA is TGTGCCAGCAGCGTAGCTTATCTAGCGGGGGGGAGCACCGGGGAGCTGTTTTTT. J is TRBJ2-2 and V is TRBV9; 12 nucleotides line up with TRBD2. The V gene's germline CDR1 is SGDLS and CDR2 YYNGEE. Trimming at V came to 0 bases and at J to 4 bases, leaving 7 bases not matched to a gene. The CDR3 length is 18 residues.